Below, one TCR beta chain is given with its context. Its specificity is not known. The repertoire was sequenced with immunoSEQ multiplex PCR; TCRdb's copy has only in-frame clones and lacks some. The top ten hold about 10% of the sample, which has around 340,000 clones, around nine tenths seen once. The data belong to a study of Ad26.COV2.S vaccination and SARS-CoV-2 variants. Study context: The trial was COV1001 and the donor's arm was Ad26.COV2.S.

With 1 base removed from V and 3 bases from J, the gap between germline ends came to 16 bases. The CDR3 sequence is 16 residues long. From germline, CDR1 is SGHDN and CDR2 FVKESK. Study-wide results and caveats: Spike-specific TCR breadth was greater after Ad26.COV2.S than placebo.

Regarding treatment: roughly 18 received Ad26.COV2.S at low or high dose, single or two shots; about 5 received placebo; per-sample allocation not given. The study sampled participants on day 63 after the first vaccine or placebo injection. This chain uses TRBV14 with TRBJ2-7; maybe TRBD2 (6 bases). This sequence was found in a person aged 18 to 59 who received the Ad26.COV2.S COVID-19 vaccine or a placebo. Sample: peripheral blood, taken in a trial of Ad26.COV2.S vaccine versus placebo. In DNA, the CDR3 is TGTGCCAGCAGCCAAGCACCCGGGACGGGAGACTACGAGCAGTACTTC. This encodes CASSQAPGTGDYEQYF.